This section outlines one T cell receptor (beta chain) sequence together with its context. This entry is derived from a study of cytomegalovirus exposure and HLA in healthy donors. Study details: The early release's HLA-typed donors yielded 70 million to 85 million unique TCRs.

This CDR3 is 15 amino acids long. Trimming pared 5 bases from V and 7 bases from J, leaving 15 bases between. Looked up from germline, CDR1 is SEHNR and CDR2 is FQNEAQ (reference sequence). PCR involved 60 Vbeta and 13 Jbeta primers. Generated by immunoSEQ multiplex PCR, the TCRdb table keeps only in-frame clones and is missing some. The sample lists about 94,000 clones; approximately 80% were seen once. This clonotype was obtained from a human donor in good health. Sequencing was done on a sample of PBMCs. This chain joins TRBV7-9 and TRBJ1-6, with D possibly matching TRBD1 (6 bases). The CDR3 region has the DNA TGTGCCAGCAGCACCGCCGGGACACCCAATTCACCCCTCCACTTT. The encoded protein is CASSTAGTPNSPLHF.